This TCR beta chain emerged from a study of vaccination and CD4 T cells after COVID-19. Study as a whole: Cells were stimulated with overlapping spike peptides from SARS-CoV-2, HCoV-NL63, HCoV-OC43 and HCoV-229E.

As to this clonotype: What it binds is unknown.

This CDR3 spans 14 amino acids. The germline gives CDR1 MDHEN, CDR2 SYDVKM. The V end lost 3 bases, the J end lost 0 bases, and 9 bases lay between the germline ends. Broader study findings: A nonsignificant rise from about 20 to 38 was seen in the median number of SARS-CoV-2-reactive clonotypes.

Treatment defined: approximately 11-day PBMC culture with coronavirus spike peptide pools or control peptides (ViraFEST assay). By negative selection, CD4+ T cells were isolated once culture had run for around 10 days. An Oncomine TCR Beta short-read assay was used to sequence the DNA from cultured CD4+ T cells. Genomic DNA was extracted from cultured CD4+ T cells. TCRdb independently ran MiXCR on the PCR reads; one entry per CDR3 protein. This sample has about 15,000 distinct CDR3 sequences, with 48% found just once. This clonotype was obtained from a human donor who had recovered from COVID-19. V gene TRBV28 combines with J gene TRBJ2-7; D unclear. Here the sequenced sample was CD4+ T cells from blood, cultured in vitro, taken before SARS-CoV-2 vaccination. The chain's CDR3 is CASSLAGPSYEQYF. The CDR3 DNA sequence: TGTGCCAGCAGTTTGGCAGGCCCCTCCTACGAGCAGTACTTC.